The TCR beta chain under discussion was sequenced for a study of cytomegalovirus exposure and HLA in healthy donors. There are a few counts of this clone. Its matching antigen is unknown. Study-wide results and limits: Researchers counted approximately 160 TCR beta chains as cytomegalovirus-associated.

The PCR was carried out with 60 Vbeta primers and 13 Jbeta primers. Only in-frame clones appear in the TCRdb table, and some are missing; sequencing was by immunoSEQ multiplex PCR. The sample holds about 84,000 clones, around 66% seen once. The length of the CDR3 is 16 residues. The germline gives CDR1 LGHNA, CDR2 YSLEER. V gave up 0 bases and J gave up 5 bases, with 15 bases separating them. J is TRBJ2-3 and V is TRBV4-3; maybe TRBD2 (6 bases). The TCR comes from a woman aged 40 to 50 in good health and CMV-seropositive. The sample taken for sequencing was PBMCs. The CDR3 protein is CASSQDWRGTVDTQYF. CDR3 DNA: TGCGCCAGCAGCCAAGATTGGAGGGGTACCGTAGATACGCAGTATTTT.